This T cell receptor (beta chain) emerged from a study of identical twins. The germline gives CDR1 DFQATT, CDR2 SNEGSKA (reference sequence). CDR3 size: 13 residues. This clonotype was detected ten times or more. The antigen is unknown. Overall study results and limits: Memory repertoires lacked the insertion deficit that abundant cord blood beta clonotypes showed. Conclusions were based on cross-sectional statistical analysis, without following the same donors. Out-of-frame alpha sequences common to twins exhibited an excess of low generation probability. Modeled out-of-frame TCR alpha sharing in monozygotic twins fell below observed levels.

TCRdb passed the 5' RACE reads through MiXCR, listing each CDR3 protein once. Altogether 400,000 to 500,000 distinct CDR3 sequences are present, roughly 18% being singletons, with the ten largest covering roughly 12%. The chain carries TRBV20-1 and TRBJ2-5, with a possible D match to TRBD1 (6 bases). Sequences were obtained from naive T cells sorted from blood. The TCR sequence derives from a man aged 45 to 65 in good health. The CDR3 coding sequence is TGCAGCCCCTCGGGCTCCTGGGGGCGGACCCAGTACTTC. Protein product: CSPSGSWGRTQYF.